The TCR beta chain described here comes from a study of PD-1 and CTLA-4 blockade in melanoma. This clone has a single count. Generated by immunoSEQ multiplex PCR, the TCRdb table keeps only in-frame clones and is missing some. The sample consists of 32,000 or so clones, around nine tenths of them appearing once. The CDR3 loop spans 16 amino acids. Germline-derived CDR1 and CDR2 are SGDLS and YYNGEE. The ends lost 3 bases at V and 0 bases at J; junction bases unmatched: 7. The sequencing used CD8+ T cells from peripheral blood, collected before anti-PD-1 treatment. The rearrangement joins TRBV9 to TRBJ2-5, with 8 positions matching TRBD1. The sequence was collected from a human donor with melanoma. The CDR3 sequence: CASSAWDRLYQETQYF. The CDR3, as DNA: TGTGCCAGCAGCGCCTGGGACAGGCTTTACCAAGAGACCCAGTACTTC.